This TCR beta chain stems from a study of Ad26.COV2.S vaccination and SARS-CoV-2 variants. Germline-derived CDR1 and CDR2 are ENHRY and SYGVKD. J gave up 14 bases and V 6 bases, and 4 bases lay outside the gene matches. The CDR3 loop spans 11 amino acids. Documented treatment: roughly 19 received Ad26.COV2.S at low or high dose, single or two shots; 5 received placebo; per-sample allocation not given. Day 63 following the first vaccine or placebo injection was when the samples were taken. Generated by immunoSEQ multiplex PCR, the TCRdb table keeps only in-frame clones and is missing some. The table has 510,000 or so clones, roughly 87% seen once.

The TCR originated in a person aged 18 to 65 who received the Ad26.COV2.S COVID-19 vaccine or a placebo. V and J are TRBV10-3 and TRBJ2-1; 10 positions agree with TRBD2. The material was peripheral blood, obtained in a trial of Ad26.COV2.S vaccine versus placebo. As DNA, the CDR3 is TGTGCCATCAGGGTCGGACTAGCGGAGTTCTTC. Its protein is CAIRVGLAEFF.